The 25 T cell receptor beta chains given below trace back to one sample, sequenced in a study of early T cells in non-severe SARS-CoV-2 infection. Each CDR3 protein is one row after TCRdb ran MiXCR on the 5' RACE reads. Of tens of thousands of distinct CDR3 sequences in the sample, roughly 13% were seen once. Input material: whole blood. These receptors originate from an adult who was a healthcare worker with PCR-confirmed SARS-CoV-2 infection or an uninfected control (not recorded which).

This clonotype was seen at least ten times. The chain uses TRBV2 and TRBJ1-2; D unresolved. CDR1 SNHLY and CDR2 FYNNEI come from the germline V gene. With 6 bases removed from V and 8 bases from J, the gap between germline ends came to 13 bases. The CDR3 runs to 12 residues. CDR3 in DNA: TGTGCCAGCAGCCCCGACCCTGAGGGCTACACCTTC. It translates to CASSPDPEGYTF. Combining the CDR3 with reference TRBV2 and TRBJ1-2 gives the whole variable domain EPEVTQTPSHQVTQMGQEVILRCVPISNHLYFYWYRQILGQKVEFLVSFYNNEISEKSEIFDDQFSVERPDGSNFTLKIRSTKLEDSAMYFCASSPDPEGYTFGSGTRLTVV.

This clonotype has a count of ten or more. The chain is built from TRBV9 and TRBJ1-2; D not resolved. V was cut by 0 bases and J by 0 bases, with 12 bases left in between. The CDR3 runs to 16 residues. The germline V gene encodes CDR1 SGDLS and CDR2 YYNGEE. The CDR3 sequence: CASSVVDQVANYGYTF. DNA for the CDR3: TGTGCCAGCAGCGTAGTTGATCAGGTTGCTAACTATGGCTACACCTTC.

This clonotype has just a few counts. The gene calls are TRBV19 and TRBJ2-6; 10 nucleotides agree with TRBD1. CDR3 length equals 17 residues. J was trimmed by 0 bases and V by 4 bases; bases with no gene match: 3. CDR1 is LNHDA, CDR2 SQIVND, per germline (reference sequence). CDR3 residues: CASSTTGGSSGANVLTF. The DNA for the CDR3 is TGTGCCAGTAGTACGACAGGGGGCAGCTCTGGGGCCAACGTCCTGACTTTC. The full variable domain, in which reference TRBV19 and TRBJ2-6 provide the parts outside the CDR3, is DGGITQSPKYLFRKEGQNVTLSCEQNLNHDAMYWYRQDPGQGLRLIYYSQIVNDFQKGDIAEGYSVSREKKESFPLTVTSAQKNPTAFYLCASSTTGGSSGANVLTFGAGSRLTVL.

This clonotype was detected ten times or more. This sequence joins TRBV12-3 or TRBV12-4 and TRBJ2-1; 8 positions agree with TRBD1. The CDR3 sequence is 14 residues long. V lost 4 bases to trimming and J lost 5 bases; unmatched junction nucleotides: 4. CDR3 amino acids: CASSYDRGNNEQFF. CDR3 DNA sequence: TGTGCCAGCAGTTATGACAGGGGTAACAATGAGCAGTTCTTC.

This clonotype was seen ten or more times. The chain is built from TRBV11-2 and TRBJ2-3; D gene uncertain. The CDR3 consists of 13 residues. Germline assignment: CDR1 SGHAT and CDR2 FQNNGV. The germline V and J ends were trimmed by 5 bases and 4 bases, with 10 bases remaining between them. In DNA form, the CDR3 reads TGTGCCAGCAGCCCCAGATTTTCAGATACGCAGTATTTT. Residues: CASSPRFSDTQYF.

The chain carries TRBV5-5 and TRBJ2-3; possibly TRBD1 for D (5 bases). The CDR3 is 16 amino acids. Trimming pared 0 bases from V and 1 base from J, leaving 12 bases between. Germline-derived CDR1 and CDR2 are SGHKS and YYEKEE (reference sequence). In nucleotides, the CDR3 is TGTGCCAGCAGCTTGGGACAGTCTACCCGCACAGATACGCAGTATTTT. Protein product: CASSLGQSTRTDTQYF.

There are many counts of this clonotype. V is TRBV11-2 and J is TRBJ2-5; 12 nucleotides align to TRBD1. V shed 4 bases, J shed 5 bases, and the junction held 5 bases outside the gene matches. The germline CDR1 and CDR2 sequences are SGHAT and FQNNGV. This CDR3 comprises 15 residues. The CDR3 sequence: CASSWGQGALETQYF. As DNA, the CDR3 is TGTGCCAGCAGCTGGGGACAGGGGGCTTTGGAGACCCAGTACTTC.

This clonotype was counted at least ten times. This chain uses TRBV5-1 with TRBJ1-3; 9 positions match TRBD1. With V trimmed by 0 bases and J by 0 bases, 7 bases remained unmatched. In germline, CDR1 is SGHRS, CDR2 YFSETQ. The CDR3 runs 18 residues. The CDR3 is CASSLAPGQGISGNTIYF. CDR3 coding DNA: TGCGCCAGCAGCTTGGCCCCGGGACAGGGCATCTCTGGAAACACCATATATTTT.

This sequence joins TRBV5-8 and TRBJ2-2; D may be TRBD1 (5 bases). Germline V CDR1 and CDR2: SGHTS, YDEGEE. Trimming pared 1 base from V and 7 bases from J, leaving 17 bases between. The CDR3 sequence is 16 residues long. In nucleotides, the CDR3 is TGTGCCAGCAGCTTGTTAACCAAGGGGCCTGTCGGGGAGCTGTTTTTT. This translates into CASSLLTKGPVGELFF.

This clonotype was detected many times. The chain uses TRBV6-5 and TRBJ2-1; a weak D match, TRBD1 (6 bases). The CDR3 has 18 residues. Trimming removed 0 bases from V and 11 bases from J, with 26 bases in between. Germline-derived CDR1 and CDR2 are MNHEY and SVGAGI. In nucleotides, the CDR3 is TGTGCCAGCAGTTACTCCTTCTCGGCAGGGGACGGGTTAGGGAAGCAGTTCTTC. It is translated as CASSYSFSAGDGLGKQFF.

In this sample, this clonotype turned up many times. The gene calls are TRBV11-2 and TRBJ1-1; tentative D call: TRBD1 (6 bases). Germline CDR1 is SGHAT and CDR2 is FQNNGV. There are 17 residues in the CDR3. Trimming left V 1 base short and J 0 bases short, with 15 bases between. The CDR3, as DNA: TGTGCCAGCAGCTTAGTGCAGGGGTCGGGGATGAACACTGAAGCTTTCTTT. This encodes CASSLVQGSGMNTEAFF.

This clonotype was seen a few times. The chain recombines TRBV27 with TRBJ2-7; D is unresolved. Looked up from germline, CDR1 is MNHEY and CDR2 is SMNVEV (reference sequence). Trimming shortened V by 6 bases and J by 5 bases, and 17 bases separated the two germline ends. CDR3 length equals 14 residues. CDR3 DNA: TGTGCCAGCAGCTCCTTCCTGGACCGAAACGAGCAGTACTTC. Translated: CASSSFLDRNEQYF.

This clonotype was detected many times. The gene calls are TRBV18 and TRBJ1-2; perhaps TRBD1 as D (5 bases). This CDR3 is built from 14 residues. The germline CDR1 and CDR2 sequences are KGHSH and LQKENI. The V gene lost 4 bases and the J gene lost 3 bases, with 12 bases spanning the gap. The CDR3 bases are TGTGCCAGCTCACTACAACAGGTCCACTATGGCTACACCTTC. It codes for CASSLQQVHYGYTF.

In this sample, this clonotype turned up many times. The chain joins TRBV20-1 to TRBJ1-6; TRBD1 is a possible D gene (5 bases). Germline CDR1 DFQATT, CDR2 SNEGSKA (reference sequence). Trimming removed 1 base at V and 6 bases at J, with 10 bases between. The CDR3 sequence is 14 residues long. The CDR3 region is CSARGTGANSPLHF. The CDR3 DNA reads as TGCAGTGCTAGAGGCACAGGAGCTAATTCACCCCTCCACTTT.

The table lists this clonotype with many counts. V gene TRBV7-9 combines with J gene TRBJ1-1; D remains ambiguous. Germline V gene sequence: CDR1 SEHNR, CDR2 FQNEAQ (reference sequence). CDR3 length: 12 amino acids. V shed 5 bases and J shed 3 bases, with 7 bases lying between them. The CDR3 DNA reads as TGTGCCAGCAGCGGCTGGGACACTGAAGCTTTCTTT. It yields the protein CASSGWDTEAFF.

This clonotype was seen a few times. V and J are TRBV30 and TRBJ2-7; 7 nucleotides match TRBD2. The CDR3 sequence is 11 residues long. Per germline, CDR1 GTSNPN and CDR2 SVGIG (reference sequence). V lost 5 bases to trimming and J lost 6 bases; unmatched junction nucleotides: 4. DNA for the CDR3: TGTGCCTGGGGCTGGGAGGGCGAGCAGTACTTC. This codes for CAWGWEGEQYF.

The table lists this clonotype with many counts. The chain joins TRBV11-2 to TRBJ2-2; TRBD1 aligns across 7 bases. CDR1 and CDR2 from the germline V gene are SGHAT and FQNNGV. V was clipped by 4 bases and J by 4 bases; unmatched bases: 6. The CDR3 spans 15 residues. CDR3: CASSSSGTVTGELFF. The CDR3 DNA is TGTGCCAGCAGCTCATCCGGGACAGTCACCGGGGAGCTGTTTTTT.

The chain uses TRBV29-1 and TRBJ2-1; the D is unclear. The CDR3 runs 11 residues. Trimming took off 6 bases at V and 7 bases at J, with 10 bases between the two ends. Germline assignment: CDR1 SQVTM and CDR2 ANQGSEA. The CDR3: CSVSVMNEQFF. The DNA of the CDR3 is TGCAGCGTCTCGGTGATGAATGAGCAGTTCTTC.

About this clonotype itself: This may be a read error, as it is one base from a much larger clone. The conserved phenylalanine or tryptophan is not found at the CDR3 terminus, so this likely reflects a read error. The chain combines TRBV5-1 with TRBJ2-3, with 8 bases fitting TRBD1. V lost 5 bases and J lost 3; bases outside the gene matches: 11. Germline V gene lookup returns CDR1 SGHRS and CDR2 YFSETQ. The CDR3 length is 16 residues. CDR3 sequence reads: CASSPGTGVLTDTQYY. CDR3 nucleotide sequence: TGCGCCAGCAGTCCCGGGACAGGAGTTCTGACAGATACGCAGTATTAT.

V gene TRBV20-1 combines with J gene TRBJ2-7; weak D call: TRBD1 (5 bases). CDR1 DFQATT and CDR2 SNEGSKA come from the germline V gene (reference sequence). V was pared by 5 bases and J by 6 bases, with 8 bases between. The CDR3 runs to 10 residues. CDR3 amino acids: CSADQGEQYF. CDR3 DNA: TGCAGTGCTGACCAGGGCGAGCAGTACTTC.

The rearrangement uses TRBV6-5 and TRBJ2-3; possible D gene TRBD2, 6 bases. Germline CDR1 reads MNHEY; CDR2 reads SVGAGI. V was trimmed by 6 bases and J by 2 bases, leaving 18 bases between them. The CDR3 extends over 16 amino acids. CDR3 residues: CASSRWAGGVTDTQYF. The CDR3 nucleotides are TGTGCCAGCAGCCGATGGGCGGGCGGGGTCACAGATACGCAGTATTTT.

The chain employs TRBV2 and TRBJ1-1; 7 positions agree with TRBD1. The CDR3 sequence is 14 residues long. Germline assignment: CDR1 SNHLY and CDR2 FYNNEI. V shed 7 bases and J 5 bases; nucleotides not matched to a gene: 10. The CDR3 bases are TGTGCCAGCACCATTACCCAGGGGGGTACTGAAGCTTTCTTT. Encoded protein: CASTITQGGTEAFF.

This clonotype was seen a handful of times. The chain links TRBV28 to TRBJ1-2; 8 nucleotides match TRBD1. CDR1 MDHEN and CDR2 SYDVKM come from the germline V gene. The CDR3 loop spans 14 amino acids. V shed 2 bases, J shed 4 bases, and the junction held 3 bases outside the gene matches. The CDR3 here is CASSLDRGTYGYTF. The CDR3 DNA reads TGTGCCAGCAGTTTAGACAGGGGAACCTATGGCTACACCTTC.

This clonotype has ten or more counts. This chain connects TRBV20-1 to TRBJ2-7, with 8 bases lining up with TRBD2. The V segment lost 3 bases and the J segment 0 bases; nucleotides outside the gene matches: 10. This CDR3 comprises 16 residues. CDR1 is DFQATT and CDR2 is SNEGSKA in the germline V gene (reference sequence). The CDR3 sequence: CSASAFREGSSYEQYF. Written as DNA, the CDR3 is TGCAGTGCTAGCGCGTTTCGGGAGGGAAGCTCCTACGAGCAGTACTTC.

This clonotype has more than one count but fewer than ten. V is TRBV5-1 and J is TRBJ1-6; D not resolved. V gave up 1 base and J gave up 7 bases, with 6 bases separating them. The length of the CDR3 is 13 residues. Germline CDR1 SGHRS, CDR2 YFSETQ. The CDR3 sequence is CASSLLENSPLHF. DNA for the CDR3: TGCGCCAGCAGCTTGCTTGAGAATTCACCCCTCCACTTT.